Below, one T cell receptor (beta chain) is given with its context. The germline V and J ends were trimmed by 5 bases and 5 bases, with 12 bases remaining between them. The CDR3 consists of 13 residues. Germline V gene sequence: CDR1 KGHSH, CDR2 LQKENI. This sample was included in a study of early stage breast cancer tumors. About the research overall: Each sample averaged around 9.4-fold read coverage.

Some clones are missing from TCRdb's copy, which holds only in-frame ones; the method was immunoSEQ multiplex PCR. The sample consists of tens of thousands of clones, roughly 80% of them appearing once. The sequencing input was blood. This clonotype was obtained from a person aged 35-55 years with breast cancer. This rearrangement joins TRBV18 to TRBJ2-5; maybe TRBD2 (6 bases). The CDR3 DNA sequence: TGTGCCAGCTCATCCCGGGGGTTGGAGACCCAGTACTTC. Amino acids: CASSSRGLETQYF.